The 15 T cell receptor beta chains below all came from one sample that was sequenced in a study of blood T cell repertoires in COVID-19. The method was immunoSEQ multiplex PCR; TCRdb's version includes in-frame clones alone and lacks a portion of them. The table lists roughly 150,000 clones, 65% to 90% of them singletons, with 9% to 10% in the top ten. The sample consisted of peripheral blood. The receptor source for this set is a woman between 45 and 60 years old with acute or convalescent COVID-19.

J is TRBJ2-7 and V is TRBV3-1 (or the pseudogene TRBV3-2), with D uncertain. CDR1 and CDR2 from the germline V gene are LGHDT and YNNKEL (reference sequence). The CDR3 covers 13 residues. Trimming left V 2 bases short and J 4 bases short, with 9 bases between. The CDR3 reads CASSQRGFYEQYF. The CDR3 coding sequence is TGTGCCAGCAGCCAACGAGGTTTTTACGAGCAGTACTTC.

This clone was recorded only once. The rearrangement joins TRBV6-5 to TRBJ1-2; perhaps TRBD1 as D (5 bases). The CDR3 runs to 14 residues. Per the germline V gene, CDR1 is MNHEY and CDR2 is SVGAGI. Trimming left V 0 bases short and J 6 bases short, with 11 bases between. The CDR3 nucleotides are TGTGCCAGCAGTTACTCCAGGGTCAATGATGGCTACACCTTC. It specifies CASSYSRVNDGYTF.

The V gene is TRBV2, the J gene TRBJ2-3, with 8 bases fitting TRBD2. The trim removed 6 bases at V and 4 bases at J, leaving 6 bases unmatched. The germline V gene has CDR1 SNHLY and CDR2 FYNNEI. The CDR3 has 14 amino acids. The CDR3 region has the DNA TGTGCCAGCAGGGGGTCGACTAGCGCAGATACGCAGTATTTT. It is translated as CASRGSTSADTQYF.

The V gene is TRBV28, the J gene TRBJ1-5; TRBD1 aligns across 7 bases. The CDR3 consists of 14 residues. The germline V gene has CDR1 MDHEN and CDR2 SYDVKM. Trimming at V came to 6 bases and at J to 4 bases, leaving 6 bases not matched to a gene. CDR3 nucleotides: TGTGCCAGCAGCCCCGGACAGGTTAATCAGCCCCAGCATTTT. It translates to CASSPGQVNQPQHF.

The chain carries TRBV6-5 and TRBJ2-3, with 9 bases lining up with TRBD2. The CDR3 spans 15 residues. J was trimmed by 2 bases and V by 6 bases; bases with no gene match: 6. The germline gives CDR1 MNHEY, CDR2 SVGAGI. CDR3 bases: TGTGCCAGCAGCTTAGCGGGGGTCCACACAGATACGCAGTATTTT. Translated: CASSLAGVHTDTQYF.

As DNA, the CDR3 is TGTGCCAGCTGCTCGGGACAGCAAGAGACCCAGTACTTC. Its translation is CASCSGQQETQYF. The J gene is TRBJ2-5, the V gene TRBV2, with 7 bases that match TRBD1. In germline, CDR1 is SNHLY, CDR2 FYNNEI. This CDR3 is built from 13 residues. J gave up 2 bases and V 8 bases, and 5 bases lay outside the gene matches.

This sequence joins TRBV9 and TRBJ2-1, with 10 nucleotides matching TRBD2. The ends lost 4 bases at V and 8 bases at J; junction bases unmatched: 15. The CDR3 totals 17 residues. Germline V gene lookup returns CDR1 SGDLS and CDR2 YYNGEE. DNA for the CDR3: TGTGCCAGCAGCTGGCTAGCGGGGGCCCTGATCCAGGATGAGCAGTTCTTC. Translated: CASSWLAGALIQDEQFF.

This clone was found once. Mismatch with germline at one junction end may stem from a read error. The chain recombines TRBV19 with TRBJ2-7; maybe TRBD2 (6 bases). CDR1 LNHDA and CDR2 SQIVND come from the germline V gene (reference sequence). There are 14 residues in the CDR3. The CDR3 protein is CASSIGGASHEQYF. The DNA of the CDR3 is TGTGCCAGTAGTATAGGCGGGGCCTCCCACGAGCAGTACTTC.

The chain links TRBV5-1 to TRBJ2-7; perhaps TRBD1 as D (6 bases). V was cut by 4 bases and J by 2 bases, with 10 bases left in between. The CDR3 covers 13 residues. Germline CDR1 SGHRS, CDR2 YFSETQ. The CDR3, as DNA: TGCGCCAGCAGCGAACAGGGTGCCTACGAGCAGTACTTC. Translated: CASSEQGAYEQYF. The whole variable domain, filled in from reference TRBV5-1 and TRBJ2-7, reads KAGVTQTPRYLIKTRGQQVTLSCSPISGHRSVSWYQQTPGQGLQFLFEYFSETQRNKGNFPGRFSGRQFSNSRSEMNVSTLELGDSALYLCASSEQGAYEQYFGPGTRLTVT.

V usage is TRBV27 and J usage is TRBJ2-5, with 10 bases aligning to TRBD2. Per germline, CDR1 MNHEY and CDR2 SMNVEV (reference sequence). With V trimmed by 6 bases and J by 4 bases, 11 bases remained unmatched. This CDR3 is 16 amino acids long. CDR3: CASRPLAGVLPETQYF. The DNA of the CDR3 is TGTGCCAGCAGGCCCCTAGCGGGAGTTTTGCCAGAGACCCAGTACTTC.

This chain connects TRBV5-1 to TRBJ2-1; 8 bases agree with TRBD2. The V and J ends lost 7 bases and 5 bases, in that order; junction bases with no gene match: 8. CDR1 and CDR2 (germline): SGHRS, YFSETQ. The CDR3 has 14 residues. This chain's CDR3 is CASAVRGEDNEQFF. CDR3 coding DNA: TGCGCCAGCGCGGTGCGGGGGGAAGACAATGAGCAGTTCTTC.

This clone has a single count. This sample includes further DNA sequences coding for the same CDR3. V usage is TRBV9 and J usage is TRBJ2-7; TRBD1 matches at 7 bases. The CDR3 runs 14 residues. The germline CDR1 and CDR2 sequences are SGDLS and YYNGEE. With 0 bases clipped from V and 3 bases from J, the junction kept 3 bases outside the gene matches. CDR3 nucleotide sequence: TGTGCCAGCAGCGTAGGACAGGGTAACTACGAGCAGTACTTC. Translated, it gives CASSVGQGNYEQYF.

The chain combines TRBV5-1 with TRBJ2-5, with 8 bases identical to TRBD1. The germline CDR1 and CDR2 sequences are SGHRS and YFSETQ. Germline trimming cut 0 bases from V and 0 bases from J; bases unmatched to any gene: 13. The CDR3 sequence is 19 residues long. CDR3 sequence: CASSLASKSGTGYQETQYF. DNA of the CDR3: TGCGCCAGCAGCTTGGCGTCCAAATCCGGGACAGGATACCAAGAGACCCAGTACTTC.

The chain joins TRBV6-6 to TRBJ2-1, with D perhaps TRBD2 (5 bases). CDR1 and CDR2 from the germline V gene are MNHNY and SVGAGI (reference sequence). The V end lost 5 bases, the J end lost 4 bases, and 12 bases lay between the germline ends. The CDR3 runs to 14 residues. The CDR3: CASSGGGGYNEQFF. The DNA for the CDR3 is TGTGCCAGCAGTGGCGGCGGAGGATACAATGAGCAGTTCTTC.

V and J are TRBV11-2 and TRBJ2-1, with 7 bases identical to TRBD2. Trimming cost V 6 bases and J 6 bases; bases outside gene matches: 20. Per the germline V gene, CDR1 is SGHAT and CDR2 is FQNNGV. The CDR3 has 18 residues. CDR3 bases: TGTGCCAGCAGACCGGGTTTTAAGCGGGATTCAATGGCCAATGAGCAGTTCTTC. As protein: CASRPGFKRDSMANEQFF.